This T cell receptor beta chain stems from a study of T cell clonality in common variable immunodeficiency. There are many counts of this clone. Its matching antigen is unknown. The read stops 3 residues short of the end of the CDR3; the missing end is completed from the germline J gene. Libraries were prepared by immunoSEQ multiplex PCR; TCRdb keeps only in-frame clonotypes and omits some of them. Singletons are absent from the sample, which has around 40,000 clones. Caucasian heritage predominated among both patients and controls. The CDR3 consists of 19 residues. Germline loops: CDR1 GTSNPN, CDR2 SVGIG (reference sequence). Trimming took 4 bases from V and 1 from J, leaving 29 bases between them. Broader study findings: CVID subjects had higher TCRbeta clonality than healthy controls, most marked in about a third. Repertoire-complication correlations in CVID were limited by patient heterogeneity. Fewer deletions and N-nucleotide insertions were reportedly seen in common variable immunodeficiency TCR beta sequences.

This sequence was found in a person between 18 and 75 years old in good health. Material for sequencing was peripheral blood mononuclear cells. J is TRBJ2-7 and V is TRBV30; D tentatively fits TRBD1 or TRBD2 (6 bases each). The CDR3 here is CAWTMGLLQGRRRSYEQYF. Partial CDR3 DNA: TGTGCCTGGACCATGGGATTACTCCAGGGGAGGAGGAGGTCCTACGAG.